The subject of this entry is one T cell receptor (beta chain). Sequencing was performed with immunoSEQ multiplex PCR; in TCRdb, only in-frame clones are kept and a portion is missing. The data hold 30,000 to 40,000 clones, with roughly 95% observed a single time. This specimen belongs to a study of circulating and synovial CD4+ cells in juvenile arthritis. CDR1 and CDR2 from the germline V gene are SGHNT and YYREEE (reference sequence). V shed 4 bases, J shed 3 bases, and the junction held 8 bases outside the gene matches. CDR3 length equals 16 residues. Material for sequencing was CD4+ T cells from blood. This receptor was taken from a human donor with juvenile idiopathic arthritis. V and J are TRBV5-4 and TRBJ2-3, with 10 positions matching TRBD1. The DNA of the CDR3 is TGTGCCAGCAGCCAGGGACAGGGGATCGGGACAGATACGCAGTATTTT. Encoded protein: CASSQGQGIGTDTQYF.